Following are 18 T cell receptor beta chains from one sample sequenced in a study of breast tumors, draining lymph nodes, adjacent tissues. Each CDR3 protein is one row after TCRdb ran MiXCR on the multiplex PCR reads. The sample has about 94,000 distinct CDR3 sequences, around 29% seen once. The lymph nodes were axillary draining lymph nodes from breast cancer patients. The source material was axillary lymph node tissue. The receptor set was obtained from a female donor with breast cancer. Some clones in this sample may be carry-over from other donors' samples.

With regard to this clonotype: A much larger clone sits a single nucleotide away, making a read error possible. Here the CDR3 DNA reads TGTGCCCGCAGCTTTGCCGCGCAGATCCAAGAGACCCAGTACTTC. Its translation: CARSFAAQIQETQYF. The chain employs TRBV7-2 and TRBJ2-5, with unresolved D. The CDR3 length is 15 residues. Germline V gene lookup returns CDR1 SGHTA and CDR2 FQGNSA.

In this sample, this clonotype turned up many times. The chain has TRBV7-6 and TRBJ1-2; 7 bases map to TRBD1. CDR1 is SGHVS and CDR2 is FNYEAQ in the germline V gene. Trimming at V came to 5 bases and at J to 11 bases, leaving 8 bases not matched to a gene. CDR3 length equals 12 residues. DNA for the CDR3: TGTGCCAGCAGCACCAGACAGGGCGGATACACCTTC. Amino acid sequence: CASSTRQGGYTF.

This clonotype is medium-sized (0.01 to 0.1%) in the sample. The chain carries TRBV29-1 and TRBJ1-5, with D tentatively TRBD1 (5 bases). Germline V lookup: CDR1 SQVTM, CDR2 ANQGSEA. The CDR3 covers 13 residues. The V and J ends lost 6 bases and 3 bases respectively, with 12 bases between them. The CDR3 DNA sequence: TGCAGCGTGACGTGGGGGGACAATCAGCCCCAGCATTTT. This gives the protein CSVTWGDNQPQHF.

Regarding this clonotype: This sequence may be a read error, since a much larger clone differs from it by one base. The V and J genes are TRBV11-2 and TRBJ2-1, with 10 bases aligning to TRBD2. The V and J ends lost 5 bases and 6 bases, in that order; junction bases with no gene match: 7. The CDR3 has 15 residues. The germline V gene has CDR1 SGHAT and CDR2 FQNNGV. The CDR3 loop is CASSRGLAAVNEQFF. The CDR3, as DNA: TGTGCCAGCAGCCGCGGACTAGCGGCAGTCAATGAGCAGTTCTTC.

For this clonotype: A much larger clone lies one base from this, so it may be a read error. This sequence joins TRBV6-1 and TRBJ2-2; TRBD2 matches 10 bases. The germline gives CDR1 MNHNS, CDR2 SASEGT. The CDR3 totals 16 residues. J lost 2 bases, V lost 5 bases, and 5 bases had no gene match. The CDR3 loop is CASSHSGRHNTGELFF. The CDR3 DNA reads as TGTGCCAGCAGTCATAGCGGGAGGCACAACACCGGGGAGCTGTTTTTT.

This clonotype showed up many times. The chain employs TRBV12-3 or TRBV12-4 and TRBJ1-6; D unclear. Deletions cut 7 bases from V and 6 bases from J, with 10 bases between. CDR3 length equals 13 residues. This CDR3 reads CASTKQINSPLHF. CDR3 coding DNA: TGTGCCAGCACTAAGCAGATTAATTCACCCCTCCACTTT.

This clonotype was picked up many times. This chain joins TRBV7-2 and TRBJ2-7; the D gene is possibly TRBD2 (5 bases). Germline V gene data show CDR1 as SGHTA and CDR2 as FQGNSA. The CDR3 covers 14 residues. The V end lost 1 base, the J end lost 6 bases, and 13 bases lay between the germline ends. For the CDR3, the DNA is TGTGCCAGCAGCTTAGGAGGGAGAACGTCCGAGCAGTACTTC. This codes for CASSLGGRTSEQYF. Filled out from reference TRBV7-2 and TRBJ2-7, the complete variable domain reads GAGVSQSPSNKVTEKGKDVELRCDPISGHTALYWYRQSLGQGLEFLIYFQGNSAPDKSGLPSDRFSAERTGGSVSTLTIQRTQQEDSAVYLCASSLGGRTSEQYFGPGTRLTVT.

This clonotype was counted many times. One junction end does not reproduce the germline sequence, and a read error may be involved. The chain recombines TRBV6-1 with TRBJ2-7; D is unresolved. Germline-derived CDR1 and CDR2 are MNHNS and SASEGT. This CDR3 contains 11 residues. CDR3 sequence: CASSERAGSVF. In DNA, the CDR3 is TGTGCCAGCAGTGAACGGGCAGGATCAGTCTTC.

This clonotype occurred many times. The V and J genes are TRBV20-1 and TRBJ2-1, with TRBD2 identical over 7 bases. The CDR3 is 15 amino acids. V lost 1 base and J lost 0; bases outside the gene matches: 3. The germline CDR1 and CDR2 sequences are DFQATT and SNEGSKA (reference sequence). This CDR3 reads CSARGLAVSYNEQFF. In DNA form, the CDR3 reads TGCAGTGCTAGAGGGCTAGCGGTCTCCTACAATGAGCAGTTCTTC.

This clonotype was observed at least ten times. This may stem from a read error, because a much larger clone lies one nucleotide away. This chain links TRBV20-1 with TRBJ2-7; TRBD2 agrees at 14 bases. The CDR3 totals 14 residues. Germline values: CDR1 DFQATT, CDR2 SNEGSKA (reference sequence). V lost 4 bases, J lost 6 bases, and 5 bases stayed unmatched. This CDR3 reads CSATGTSGSSEQYF. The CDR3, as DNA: TGCAGTGCTACCGGGACTAGCGGGAGTTCCGAGCAGTACTTC.

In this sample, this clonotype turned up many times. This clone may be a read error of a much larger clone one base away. CDR3 loop: CASRRDRGPNYGYTF. CDR3 bases: TGTGCCAGCAGACGGGACAGGGGGCCGAACTATGGCTACACCTTC. The V and J genes are TRBV6-5 and TRBJ1-2, with 12 positions matching TRBD1. With 6 bases clipped from V and 2 bases from J, the junction kept 4 bases outside the gene matches. This CDR3 has 15 amino acids. Germline V gives CDR1 MNHEY, CDR2 SVGAGI.

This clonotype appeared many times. The CDR3 sequence is CASSLASVYNEQFF. The CDR3 nucleotides read TGTGCCAGCAGCTTGGCTAGCGTCTACAATGAGCAGTTCTTC. The chain links TRBV11-3 to TRBJ2-1, with D perhaps TRBD2 (6 bases). V was clipped by 3 bases and J by 3 bases, with 9 bases between them. This CDR3 region has 14 residues. Germline loops: CDR1 SGHNT, CDR2 YENEEA.

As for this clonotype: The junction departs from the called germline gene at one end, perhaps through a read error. The CDR3 here is CAGSTPSRTSGRAYEQYF. In nucleotides, the CDR3 is TGTGCCGGCAGTACCCCTTCACGAACTAGCGGGAGGGCATACGAGCAGTACTTC. The rearrangement uses TRBV7-2 and TRBJ2-7; 13 bases align to TRBD2. The germline V gene has CDR1 SGHTA and CDR2 FQGNSA. This CDR3 comprises 18 residues.

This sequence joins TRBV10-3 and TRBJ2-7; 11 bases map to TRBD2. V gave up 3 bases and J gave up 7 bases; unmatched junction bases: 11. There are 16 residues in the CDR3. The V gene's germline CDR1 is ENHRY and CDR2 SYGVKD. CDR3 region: CAISETGSGRGGEQYF. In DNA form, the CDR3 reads TGTGCCATCAGTGAAACGGGTAGCGGGAGGGGGGGGGAGCAGTACTTC.

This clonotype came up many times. The CDR3 DNA reads TGTGCCAGCAGCTTGCCAGGTCGTAGTTCACCCCTCCACTTT. Encoded protein: CASSLPGRSSPLHF. The J gene is TRBJ1-6, the V gene TRBV5-8; D ambiguous. The V end was cut by 1 base, the J end by 9 bases, with 11 bases between. The CDR3 covers 14 residues. Per the germline V gene, CDR1 is SGHTS and CDR2 is YDEGEE.

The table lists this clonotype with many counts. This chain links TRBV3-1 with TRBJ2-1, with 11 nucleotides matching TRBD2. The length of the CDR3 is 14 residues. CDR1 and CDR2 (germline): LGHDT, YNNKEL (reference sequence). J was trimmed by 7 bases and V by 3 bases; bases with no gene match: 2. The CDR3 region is CASSQGLAANEQFF. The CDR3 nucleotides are TGTGCCAGCAGCCAGGGACTAGCGGCAAATGAGCAGTTCTTC.

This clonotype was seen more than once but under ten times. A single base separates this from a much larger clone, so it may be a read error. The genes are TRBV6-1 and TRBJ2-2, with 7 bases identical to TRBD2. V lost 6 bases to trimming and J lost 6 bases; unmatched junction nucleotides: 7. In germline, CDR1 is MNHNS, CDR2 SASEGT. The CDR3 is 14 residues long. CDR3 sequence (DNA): TGTGCCAGCAGCCATCGACTAGCCCCCGGGGAGCTGTTTTTT. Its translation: CASSHRLAPGELFF.

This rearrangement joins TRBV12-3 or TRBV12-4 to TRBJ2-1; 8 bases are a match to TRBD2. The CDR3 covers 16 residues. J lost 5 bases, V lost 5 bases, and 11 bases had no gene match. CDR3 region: CASSALTSGQDNEQFF. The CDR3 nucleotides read TGTGCCAGCAGTGCCCTAACTAGCGGCCAAGACAATGAGCAGTTCTTC.